This T cell receptor (beta chain) was recovered during a study of spatial heterogeneity in lung cancer. Across the study: PBMC collected at follow-up were sequenced when available, a median of roughly 2 years after resection.

Regarding time point: blood at routine non-recurrence follow-up after resection. TCRdb passed the 5' RACE reads through MiXCR, listing each CDR3 protein once. The sample contains some 36,000 distinct CDR3 sequences, 6% to 9.5% of which appear only once. The sample holds a few counts of this clonotype. Germline values: CDR1 MNHEY, CDR2 SVGAGI. This CDR3 has 13 amino acids. The V and J ends lost 4 bases and 12 bases respectively, with 13 bases between them. V is TRBV6-5 and J is TRBJ1-6; weak D call: TRBD1 (5 bases). The sample here was PBMCs, taken at follow-up. The TCR originated in a male donor with early-stage non-small cell lung cancer. CDR3 sequence (DNA): TGTGCCAGCAGTTTAGCAAGGGGACGACCCCTCCACTTT. Amino acids: CASSLARGRPLHF.